The clone carrying this T cell receptor (beta chain) has just a few counts. The antigen is not known. Germline V lookup: CDR1 MNHNY, CDR2 SVGAGI (reference sequence). The CDR3 is made up of 16 amino acids. The junction had 8 bases not matched to a gene; V was cut back by 5 bases and J by 5 bases. Via MiXCR, TCRdb re-called the reads, giving one row per CDR3 protein. The sample includes roughly 630,000 distinct CDR3 sequences, about 24% of them seen just once. The data are from a study of T cell repertoires in cytomegalovirus infection. Turning to the study itself: Shared public TCR beta signatures pointed to both CMV infection and a matching HLA type. Findings and limits, study-wide: The study identified carriers of CMV plus the relevant HLA from cumulative public TCR beta family frequency.

The sequenced material came from CD8+ T cells from PBMCs. The sequence was collected from a human donor in good health (CMV status not recorded). Some clones in this sample may be carry-over from other donors' samples. The genes are TRBV6-6 and TRBJ2-1; TRBD2 matches at 11 bases. In nucleotides, the CDR3 is TGTGCCAGCAGTACAGAGACTAGCGGGGATAACAATGAGCAGTTCTTC. Translating it yields CASSTETSGDNNEQFF.